The 27 T cell receptor beta chains reported below all come from one sample, sequenced in a study of T cell changes during pregnancy in multiple sclerosis. Measured with immunoSEQ multiplex PCR; TCRdb has only the in-frame clones, and not every one. The data contain about 66,000 clones, roughly nine tenths of them singletons. This specimen was CD8+ T cells from peripheral blood mononuclear cells, taken before pregnancy. The receptor set was obtained from a female donor with multiple sclerosis, enrolled in a pregnancy study.

The chain carries TRBV5-1 and TRBJ2-5, with D possibly being TRBD2 (5 bases). The CDR3 is 14 residues long. The V end lost 4 bases, the J end lost 5 bases, and 15 bases lay between the germline ends. Germline loops: CDR1 SGHRS, CDR2 YFSETQ. The CDR3 is CASSIDTGGETQYF. CDR3 sequence (DNA): TGCGCCAGCAGCATAGACACGGGCGGGGAGACCCAGTACTTC.

The chain recombines TRBV11-2 with TRBJ2-5, with D possibly being TRBD1 (7 bases). The CDR3 consists of 15 residues. Germline-derived CDR1 and CDR2 are SGHAT and FQNNGV. V lost 1 base and J 2 bases, leaving 11 bases between the germline ends. The CDR3 region is CASSLGRGQQETQYF. CDR3 in DNA: TGTGCCAGCAGCTTAGGGCGGGGACAGCAAGAGACCCAGTACTTC. Full variable domain (outside the CDR3, taken from reference TRBV11-2 and TRBJ2-5): EAGVAQSPRYKIIEKRQSVAFWCNPISGHATLYWYQQILGQGPKLLIQFQNNGVVDDSQLPKDRFSAERLKGVDSTLKIQPAKLEDSAVYLCASSLGRGQQETQYFGPGTRLLVL.

V and J are TRBV6-1 and TRBJ2-1; TRBD2 matches 8 bases. The CDR3 is made up of 14 amino acids. Germline-derived CDR1 and CDR2 are MNHNS and SASEGT. V lost 3 bases to trimming and J lost 7 bases; unmatched junction nucleotides: 5. The CDR3 spells CASSEAGGLNEQFF. As DNA, the CDR3 is TGTGCCAGCAGTGAGGCGGGGGGACTGAATGAGCAGTTCTTC.

The V call is TRBV27, the J call TRBJ1-1, with D perhaps TRBD1 (5 bases). Trimming removed 7 bases at V and 7 bases at J, with 22 bases between. The CDR3 has 15 residues. Per germline, CDR1 MNHEY and CDR2 SMNVEV (reference sequence). The CDR3 DNA sequence: TGTGCCAGCAAAGTTTCTAGGGGCCTACCCAATGAAGCTTTCTTT. This gives the protein CASKVSRGLPNEAFF.

This chain links TRBV5-1 with TRBJ2-7; 11 bases agree with TRBD2. The CDR3 has 14 amino acids. The V gene's germline CDR1 is SGHRS and CDR2 YFSETQ. Trimming took 1 base from V and 4 from J; bases not matched to a gene: 1. The CDR3 DNA sequence: TGCGCCAGCAGCTTGACTAGCGGGGGTTACGAGCAGTACTTC. This encodes CASSLTSGGYEQYF.

V and J are TRBV9 and TRBJ2-5; 8 bases line up with TRBD2. CDR1 SGDLS and CDR2 YYNGEE come from the germline V gene. Germline trimming cut 4 bases from V and 2 bases from J; bases unmatched to any gene: 4. The CDR3 has 14 residues. The CDR3 bases are TGTGCCAGCAGCTCGAGCGGGGGACAAGAGACCCAGTACTTC. As protein: CASSSSGGQETQYF. Complete variable domain (other parts from reference TRBV9 and TRBJ2-5): DSGVTQTPKHLITATGQRVTLRCSPRSGDLSVYWYQQSLDQGLQFLIQYYNGEERAKGNILERFSAQQFPDLHSELNLSSLELGDSALYFCASSSSGGQETQYFGPGTRLLVL.

V and J are TRBV27 and TRBJ2-4; 12 bases align to TRBD2. This CDR3 has 16 amino acids. V lost 5 bases and J lost 8; bases outside the gene matches: 10. CDR1 and CDR2 (germline): MNHEY, SMNVEV (reference sequence). The chain's CDR3 is CASSRGASGGVDIQYF. The CDR3 coding sequence is TGTGCCAGCAGTAGGGGGGCTAGCGGGGGGGTAGACATTCAGTACTTC.

The count of this clone is one. The chain is built from TRBV11-2 and TRBJ2-7, with TRBD1 matching 8 bases. Germline CDR1 reads SGHAT; CDR2 reads FQNNGV. Trimming removed 2 bases from V and 4 bases from J; junction bases left unmatched: 1. This CDR3 is built from 13 residues. CDR3 residues: CASSLNRGYEQYF. The CDR3 DNA is TGTGCCAGCAGCTTAAACAGGGGGTACGAGCAGTACTTC.

The CDR3 protein is CASSQDLGGLNTEAFF. Here the CDR3 DNA reads TGCGCCAGCAGCCAAGATCTCGGGGGATTAAACACTGAAGCTTTCTTT. The chain recombines TRBV4-1 with TRBJ1-1; TRBD1 might be the D (5 bases). The CDR3 spans 16 residues. V lost 0 bases, J lost 2 bases, and 13 bases lay in between. Germline V gene lookup returns CDR1 MGHRA and CDR2 YSYEKL.

V gene TRBV5-1 combines with J gene TRBJ2-7, with D tentatively TRBD2 (5 bases). The CDR3 sequence is 13 residues long. V lost 0 bases and J lost 3, with 7 bases in between. From germline, CDR1 is SGHRS and CDR2 YFSETQ. The CDR3 protein is CASSLGEGYEQYF. As DNA, the CDR3 is TGCGCCAGCAGCTTGGGTGAGGGCTACGAGCAGTACTTC.

The V and J genes are TRBV15 and TRBJ1-4; the D gene is possibly TRBD1 (5 bases). V lost 1 base and J lost 7, with 13 bases in between. The CDR3 is 15 residues long. CDR1 LNHNV and CDR2 YYDKDF come from the germline V gene (reference sequence). This chain's CDR3 is CATSRVRDGVEKLFF. The CDR3 nucleotides are TGTGCCACCAGCAGAGTCAGGGATGGGGTTGAAAAACTGTTTTTT.

This clone was counted only a few times. The rearrangement links TRBV9 to TRBJ1-3; 7 nucleotides line up with TRBD1. This CDR3 contains 18 residues. J was trimmed by 0 bases and V by 4 bases; bases with no gene match: 13. Germline assignment: CDR1 SGDLS and CDR2 YYNGEE. CDR3 residues: CASSHSPGRDSSGNTIYF. As DNA, the CDR3 is TGTGCCAGCAGCCACTCCCCCGGAAGGGACAGCTCTGGAAACACCATATATTTT.

The chain has TRBV2 and TRBJ2-7; unclear D gene. The CDR3 has 14 amino acids. Germline V gene sequence: CDR1 SNHLY, CDR2 FYNNEI. The ends were cut back, 3 bases at V and 6 bases at J, with 15 bases in the middle. The DNA of the CDR3 is TGTGCCAGCAGTGATCTGGTAGGAGTAATCGAGCAGTACTTC. Its translation is CASSDLVGVIEQYF.

The chain links TRBV6-1 to TRBJ1-1; D is uncertain. The CDR3 runs to 11 residues. The V and J ends lost 1 base and 8 bases respectively, with 5 bases between them. CDR1 is MNHNS, CDR2 SASEGT, per germline. In DNA, the CDR3 is TGTGCCAGCAGTGAAGGGGCAGAAGCTTTCTTT. Its protein is CASSEGAEAFF.

The chain links TRBV5-1 to TRBJ2-2; TRBD2 is a possible D gene (6 bases). Germline assignment: CDR1 SGHRS and CDR2 YFSETQ. The CDR3 covers 16 residues. V was cut by 4 bases and J by 0 bases, with 13 bases left in between. The CDR3: CASSGGTNPNTGELFF. CDR3 coding DNA: TGCGCCAGCAGCGGAGGGACCAACCCGAACACCGGGGAGCTGTTTTTT.

The chain carries TRBV6-5 and TRBJ1-3; D is unresolved. Germline CDR1 reads MNHEY; CDR2 reads SVGAGI. The CDR3 is 12 amino acids. The V end lost 10 bases, the J end lost 2 bases, and 9 bases lay between the germline ends. The CDR3 region has the DNA TGTGCCACACTCGGGGCTGGAAACACCATATATTTT. This sequence encodes CATLGAGNTIYF.

This clone has at least ten counts. The chain uses TRBV27 and TRBJ1-5; D is possibly TRBD1 (6 bases). Germline loops: CDR1 MNHEY, CDR2 SMNVEV (reference sequence). The CDR3 is 13 amino acids. The ends were cut back, 4 bases at V and 6 bases at J, with 10 bases in the middle. CDR3 residues: CASSWGGTQPQHF. CDR3 DNA: TGTGCCAGCAGTTGGGGGGGCACTCAGCCCCAGCATTTT.

This clone was found many times. This sequence joins TRBV7-9 and TRBJ1-6, with D hard to call. Germline V lookup: CDR1 SEHNR, CDR2 FQNEAQ (reference sequence). V was trimmed by 5 bases and J by 8 bases, leaving 16 bases between them. The CDR3 covers 15 residues. The CDR3 DNA is TGTGCCAGCAGCCGAAATCAGCCCGGAGATTCACCCCTCCACTTT. It codes for CASSRNQPGDSPLHF.

The CDR3 protein is CASSTPGGVRTDTQYF. In nucleotides, the CDR3 is TGTGCCAGCAGCACCCCAGGCGGGGTCCGCACAGATACGCAGTATTTT. The rearrangement links TRBV9 to TRBJ2-3; TRBD2 is a possible D gene (6 bases). V lost 4 bases, J lost 1 base, and 16 bases lay in between. CDR3 length: 16 amino acids. Germline loops: CDR1 SGDLS, CDR2 YYNGEE.

This chain connects TRBV5-6 to TRBJ1-2; D call uncertain. The germline gives CDR1 SGHDT, CDR2 YYEEEE. This CDR3 is built from 14 residues. V lost 3 bases to trimming and J lost 4 bases, with 13 bases between them. The CDR3 bases are TGTGCCAGCAGCTACGACATAGGCGTCTATGGCTACACCTTC. Its translation: CASSYDIGVYGYTF.

This chain connects TRBV30 to TRBJ1-2, with TRBD1 as a possible D gene (5 bases). CDR3 length equals 13 residues. V was shortened by 0 bases and J by 4 bases, with 9 bases between the two germline ends. Germline lookup yields CDR1 GTSNPN and CDR2 SVGIG (reference sequence). As DNA, the CDR3 is TGTGCCTGGAGTGTAGGGGATAGCTATGGCTACACCTTC. It codes for CAWSVGDSYGYTF.

The rearrangement uses TRBV6-1 and TRBJ1-5, with unresolved D. V shed 2 bases and J shed 7 bases, with 3 bases lying between them. CDR3 size: 11 residues. CDR1 is MNHNS and CDR2 is SASEGT in the germline V gene. The CDR3 loop reads CASSELQPQHF. The CDR3, as DNA: TGTGCCAGCAGTGAACTCCAGCCCCAGCATTTT.

The rearrangement uses TRBV13 and TRBJ1-2; no reliable D call. The CDR3 consists of 12 residues. Germline CDR1 reads PRHDT; CDR2 reads FYEKMQ (reference sequence). Trimming took 8 bases from V and 3 from J, leaving 10 bases between them. The CDR3 loop reads CASPAEHYGYTF. Here the CDR3 DNA reads TGTGCCAGCCCCGCTGAGCACTATGGCTACACCTTC.

The gene calls are TRBV15 and TRBJ2-2, with TRBD1 matching over 8 bases. CDR1 and CDR2 (germline): LNHNV, YYDKDF (reference sequence). The CDR3 loop spans 14 amino acids. Unmatched junction bases numbered 6, after V lost 6 bases and J lost 6 bases. The chain's CDR3 is CATRETGAAGELFF. Written as DNA, the CDR3 is TGTGCCACCAGAGAGACAGGGGCGGCCGGGGAGCTGTTTTTT.

This clone was counted only a few times. The chain uses TRBV29-1 and TRBJ2-1; 14 bases match TRBD2. The CDR3 extends over 13 amino acids. CDR1 and CDR2 from the germline V gene are SQVTM and ANQGSEA. Trimming removed 6 bases from V and 15 bases from J; junction bases left unmatched: 10. The CDR3 DNA is TGCAGCGTGACCTGGACTAGCGGGGGGCATTTGTTCTTC. This encodes CSVTWTSGGHLFF.

The rearrangement uses TRBV6-1 and TRBJ2-1; D possibly uses TRBD1 or TRBD2 (5 bases each). The germline V gene has CDR1 MNHNS and CDR2 SASEGT. Trimming removed 10 bases from V and 8 bases from J, with 12 bases in between. The CDR3 contains 11 residues. The CDR3 DNA follows: TGTGCCACCAGGGCGGGCGATGAGCAGTTCTTC. Residues: CATRAGDEQFF.

The rearrangement uses TRBV2 and TRBJ2-7; 8 bases align to TRBD1. The CDR3 spans 14 residues. J gave up 5 bases and V 1 base, and 4 bases lay outside the gene matches. Germline assignment: CDR1 SNHLY and CDR2 FYNNEI. CDR3 bases: TGTGCCAGCAGTGAAGGTAACAGGGGGGACGAGCAGTACTTC. This codes for CASSEGNRGDEQYF.